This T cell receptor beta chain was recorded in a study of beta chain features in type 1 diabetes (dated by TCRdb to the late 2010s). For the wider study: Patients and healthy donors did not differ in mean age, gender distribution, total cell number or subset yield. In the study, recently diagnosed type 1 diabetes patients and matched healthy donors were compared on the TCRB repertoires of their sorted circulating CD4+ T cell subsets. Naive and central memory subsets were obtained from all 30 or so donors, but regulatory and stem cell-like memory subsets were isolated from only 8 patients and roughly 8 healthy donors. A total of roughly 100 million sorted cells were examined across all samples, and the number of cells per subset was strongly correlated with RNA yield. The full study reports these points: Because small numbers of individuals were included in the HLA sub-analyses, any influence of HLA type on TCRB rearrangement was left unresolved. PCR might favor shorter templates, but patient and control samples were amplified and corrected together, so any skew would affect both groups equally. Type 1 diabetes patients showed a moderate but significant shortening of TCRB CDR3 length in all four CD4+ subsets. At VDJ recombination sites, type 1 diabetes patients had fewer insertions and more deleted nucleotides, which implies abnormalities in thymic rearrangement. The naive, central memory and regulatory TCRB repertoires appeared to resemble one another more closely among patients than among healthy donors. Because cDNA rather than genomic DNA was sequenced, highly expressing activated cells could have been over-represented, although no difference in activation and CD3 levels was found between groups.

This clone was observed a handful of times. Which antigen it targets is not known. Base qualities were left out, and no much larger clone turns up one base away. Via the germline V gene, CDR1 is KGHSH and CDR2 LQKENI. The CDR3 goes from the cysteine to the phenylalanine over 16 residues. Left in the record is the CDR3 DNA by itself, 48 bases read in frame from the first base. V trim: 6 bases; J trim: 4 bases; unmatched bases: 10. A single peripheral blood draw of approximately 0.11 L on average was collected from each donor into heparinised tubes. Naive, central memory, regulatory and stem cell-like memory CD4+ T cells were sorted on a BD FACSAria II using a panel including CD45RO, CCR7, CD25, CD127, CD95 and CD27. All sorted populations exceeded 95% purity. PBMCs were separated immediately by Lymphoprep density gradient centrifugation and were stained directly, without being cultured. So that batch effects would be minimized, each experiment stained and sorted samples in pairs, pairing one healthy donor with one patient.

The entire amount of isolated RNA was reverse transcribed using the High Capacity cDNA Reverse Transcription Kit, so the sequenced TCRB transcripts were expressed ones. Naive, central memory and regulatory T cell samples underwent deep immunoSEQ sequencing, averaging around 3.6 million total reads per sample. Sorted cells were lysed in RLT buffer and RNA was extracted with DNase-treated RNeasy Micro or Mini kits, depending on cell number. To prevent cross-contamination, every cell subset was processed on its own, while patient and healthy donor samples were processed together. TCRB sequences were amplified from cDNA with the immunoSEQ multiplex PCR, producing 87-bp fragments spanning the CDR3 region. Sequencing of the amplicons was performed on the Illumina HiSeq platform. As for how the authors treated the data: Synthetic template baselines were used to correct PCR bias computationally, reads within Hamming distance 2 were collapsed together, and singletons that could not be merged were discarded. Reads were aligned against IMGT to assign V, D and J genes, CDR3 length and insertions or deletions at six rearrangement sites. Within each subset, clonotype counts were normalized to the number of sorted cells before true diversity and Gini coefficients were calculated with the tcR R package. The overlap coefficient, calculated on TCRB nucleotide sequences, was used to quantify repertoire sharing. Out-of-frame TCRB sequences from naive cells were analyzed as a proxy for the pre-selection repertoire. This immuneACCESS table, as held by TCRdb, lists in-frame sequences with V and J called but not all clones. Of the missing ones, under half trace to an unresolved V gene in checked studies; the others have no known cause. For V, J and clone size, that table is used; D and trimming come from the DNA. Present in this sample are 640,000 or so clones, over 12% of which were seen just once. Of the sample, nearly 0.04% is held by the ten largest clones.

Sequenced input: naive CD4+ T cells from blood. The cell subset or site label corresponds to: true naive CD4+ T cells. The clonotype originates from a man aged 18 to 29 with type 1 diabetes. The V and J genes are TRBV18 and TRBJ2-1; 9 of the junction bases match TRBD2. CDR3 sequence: CASSVSGSPNYNEQFF. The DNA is TGTGCCAGCTCTGTTAGCGGGAGCCCAAATTACAATGAGCAGTTCTTC.